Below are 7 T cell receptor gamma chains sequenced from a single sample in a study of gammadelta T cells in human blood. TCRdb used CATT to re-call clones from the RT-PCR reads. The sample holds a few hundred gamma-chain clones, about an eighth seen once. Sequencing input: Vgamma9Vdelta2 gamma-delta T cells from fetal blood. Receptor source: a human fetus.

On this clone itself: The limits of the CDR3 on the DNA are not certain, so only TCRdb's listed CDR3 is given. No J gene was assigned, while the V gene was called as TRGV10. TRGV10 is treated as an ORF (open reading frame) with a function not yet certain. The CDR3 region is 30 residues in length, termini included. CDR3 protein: CAAWGFIIRNSLAVEQHWLSQVSIGRIQHF.

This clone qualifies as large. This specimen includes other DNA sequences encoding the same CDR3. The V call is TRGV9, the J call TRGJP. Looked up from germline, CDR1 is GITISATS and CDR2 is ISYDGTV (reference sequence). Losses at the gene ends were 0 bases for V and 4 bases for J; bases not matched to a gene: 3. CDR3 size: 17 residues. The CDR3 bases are TGTGCCTTGTGGGAGGTGCCTCAAGAGTTGGGCAAAAAAATCAAGGTATTT. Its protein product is CALWEVPQELGKKIKVF.

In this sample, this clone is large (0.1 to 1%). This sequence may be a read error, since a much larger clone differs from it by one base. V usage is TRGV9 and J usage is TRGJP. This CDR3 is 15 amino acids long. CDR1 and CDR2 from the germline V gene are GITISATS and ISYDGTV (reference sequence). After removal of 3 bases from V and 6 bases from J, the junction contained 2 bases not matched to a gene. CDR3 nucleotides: TGTGCCTTGTGGGAGTTAGAGTTGGGCAAAAAAATCAAGGTATTT. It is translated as CALWELELGKKIKVF.

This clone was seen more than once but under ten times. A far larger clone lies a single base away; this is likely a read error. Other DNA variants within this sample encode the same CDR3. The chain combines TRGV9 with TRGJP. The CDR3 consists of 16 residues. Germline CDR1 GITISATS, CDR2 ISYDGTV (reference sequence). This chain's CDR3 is CALWEVQELGKKIKVF. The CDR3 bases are TGTGCCTTGTGGGAGGTGCAAGAGTTGGGCAAAAAAATCAAGGTGTTT.

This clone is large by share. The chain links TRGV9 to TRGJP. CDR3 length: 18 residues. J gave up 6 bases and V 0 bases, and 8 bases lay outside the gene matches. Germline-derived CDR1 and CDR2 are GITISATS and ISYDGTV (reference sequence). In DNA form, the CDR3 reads TGTGCCTTGTGGGAGGTGCAGTTCGGAGAGTTGGGCAAAAAAATCAAGGTATTT. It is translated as CALWEVQFGELGKKIKVF.

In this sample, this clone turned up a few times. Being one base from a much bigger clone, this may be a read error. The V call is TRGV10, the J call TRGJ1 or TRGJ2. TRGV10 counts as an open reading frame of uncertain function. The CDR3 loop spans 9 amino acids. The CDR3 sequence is CAVWDKKLF. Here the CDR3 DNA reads TGTGCTGTGTGGGATAAGAAACTCTTT.

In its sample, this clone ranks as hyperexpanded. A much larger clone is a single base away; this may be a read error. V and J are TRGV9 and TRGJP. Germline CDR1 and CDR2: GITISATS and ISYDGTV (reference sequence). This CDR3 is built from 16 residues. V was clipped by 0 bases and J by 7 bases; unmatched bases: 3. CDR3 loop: CALWEVHELGKKIKVF. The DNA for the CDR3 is TGTGCCTTGTGGGAGGTGCACGAGTTGGGCAAAAAAATCAAGGTATTT.